This paragraph reports one T cell receptor (beta chain). Its antigen is as yet unknown. This specimen comes from a study of cytomegalovirus exposure and HLA in healthy donors. The study, taken as a whole, reports: TCR beta chains associated with HLA were, in a later analysis, more clonally expanded than equally common others.

Germline CDR1 is ENHRY and CDR2 is SYGVKD. CDR3 size: 13 residues. The V segment lost 4 bases and the J segment 4 bases; nucleotides outside the gene matches: 3. Despite likely unrecorded immune exposures, the donors were nominally healthy at the time of sampling. Amplification used 60 Vbeta primers and 13 Jbeta primers. Using immunoSEQ multiplex PCR, the repertoire was profiled, and TCRdb retains in-frame clones only, with some absent. The sample lists 150,000 to 200,000 clones; roughly 78% were seen once. The TCR was taken from a woman aged 50 to 65 in good health and CMV-seropositive. This chain links TRBV10-3 with TRBJ1-2; 7 bases are a match to TRBD1. The sequencing sample was made of PBMCs. DNA for the CDR3: TGTGCCATCAGTGCTGGGACAGCCTATGGCTACACCTTC. Translation gives CAISAGTAYGYTF.